This TCR beta chain was profiled in a study of CD8+ T cells in alopecia areata. Study summary: Patients remained on tofacitinib for 6 to 18 months and then went 6 months without it.

This clone was recorded a few times. Its matching antigen is unknown. Study results and limitations: Lesional scalp displayed greater clonality than normal scalp, most notably in alopecia totalis/universalis.

The CDR3 is made up of 15 amino acids. Trimming took 0 bases from V and 2 from J, leaving 11 bases between them. Germline-derived CDR1 and CDR2 are SGHRS and YFSETQ. TCR sequencing used cDNA made by reverse transcription of extracted RNA. Data came from immunoSEQ multiplex PCR; TCRdb stores just in-frame clones and leaves some out. The sample shows 90,000 to 100,000 clones, less than 50% of them seen only once. The TCR sequence derives from a human donor with alopecia areata. Sequencing was carried out using CD4+ T cells sorted from blood. The V gene is TRBV5-1, the J gene TRBJ2-5; no clear D gene. DNA for the CDR3: TGCGCCAGCAGCTTGGATGTTTATGGTCAAGAGACCCAGTACTTC. It is translated as CASSLDVYGQETQYF.